The source of this TCR beta chain is a study of blood T cell repertoires in COVID-19. On the study more broadly: Samples came from the United States, Italy and Spain, spanning acute and convalescent COVID-19.

Those enrolled, adults aged 18 to 89 years, came from some 23 US areas. Recovery among Cohort 3 donors was established by two negative PCRs, clearance, or symptom resolution. Clones were read by immunoSEQ multiplex PCR, and TCRdb kept only the in-frame ones, dropping some. Here the sample spans 200,000 to 300,000 clones, more than 75% being singletons. CDR3 length: 14 residues. CDR1 and CDR2 from the germline V gene are LNHNV and YYDKDF (reference sequence). V lost 0 bases and J lost 6, with 10 bases in between. The source material was PBMCs or T cells enriched from blood (not recorded which). The sequence derives from a young woman who had recovered from COVID-19. This chain uses TRBV15 with TRBJ2-3, with D hard to call. The CDR3, as DNA: TGTGCCACCAGCAGAGATCGCGGTTCGGATACGCAGTATTTT. Its protein is CATSRDRGSDTQYF.